This T cell receptor beta chain was observed in a study of vaccination effects on CD4 cells after COVID-19. Study as a whole: Median timing of post-vaccine samples was 72 days after the second dose.

TCRdb's table, derived via immunoSEQ multiplex PCR, lists solely in-frame clones and lacks some. The data show about 57,000 clones, about 81% seen once. The CDR3 sequence is 18 residues long. V lost 6 bases and J lost 1; bases outside the gene matches: 10. Germline V gene lookup returns CDR1 MGHDK and CDR2 SYGVNS. Regarding this clone: The antigen remains unidentified.

Following 10 days of culture, CD4+ T cells were isolated. The vaccine given was either BNT162b2 or mRNA-1273, in two doses. Sequenced material: CD4+ T cells from PBMCs cultured without peptide, taken after COVID-19 vaccination. The chain has TRBV25-1 and TRBJ2-3; TRBD2 matches 13 bases. This receptor was taken from a human donor who received a COVID-19 vaccine. The CDR3 loop is CASRIGLAGVARTDTQYF. The CDR3 DNA reads as TGTGCCAGCAGAATTGGACTAGCGGGAGTCGCGCGCACAGATACGCAGTATTTT.